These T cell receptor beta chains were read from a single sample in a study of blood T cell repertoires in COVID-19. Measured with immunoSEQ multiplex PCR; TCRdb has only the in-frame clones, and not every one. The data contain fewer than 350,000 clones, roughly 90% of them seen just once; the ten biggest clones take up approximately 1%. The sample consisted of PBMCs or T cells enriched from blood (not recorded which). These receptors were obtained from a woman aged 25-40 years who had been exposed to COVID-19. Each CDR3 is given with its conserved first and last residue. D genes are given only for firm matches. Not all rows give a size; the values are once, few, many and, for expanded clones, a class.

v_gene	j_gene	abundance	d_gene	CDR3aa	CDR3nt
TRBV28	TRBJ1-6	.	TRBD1	CASSPQDRVHSPLHF	TGTGCCAGCAGCCCACAGGACAGGGTTCATTCACCCCTCCACTTT
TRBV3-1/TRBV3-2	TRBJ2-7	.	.	CASSQSDKRQSYEQYF	TGTGCCAGCAGCCAATCGGACAAACGCCAATCCTACGAGCAGTACTTC
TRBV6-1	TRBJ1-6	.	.	CASSEVPQGRSSYNSPLHF	TGTGCCAGCAGTGAAGTACCGCAGGGGAGAAGCTCCTATAATTCACCCCTCCACTTT
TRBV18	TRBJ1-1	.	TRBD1	CASSRIEQGGLRLNTEAFF	TGTGCCAGCTCCCGTATCGAACAGGGGGGCCTTCGCTTGAACACTGAAGCTTTCTTT
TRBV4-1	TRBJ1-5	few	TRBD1	CASSRDRGQGQPQHF	TGCGCCAGCAGCCGGGACAGGGGGCAGGGTCAGCCCCAGCATTTT
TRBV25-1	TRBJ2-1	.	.	CASSVLAGSYNEQFF	TGTGCCAGCAGTGTTCTTGCCGGCTCCTACAATGAGCAGTTCTTC
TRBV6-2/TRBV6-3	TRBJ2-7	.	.	CASSLAGYEQYF	TGTGCCAGCAGTCTGGCGGGGTACGAGCAGTACTTC
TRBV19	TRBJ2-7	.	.	CASSTDSFSYEQYF	TGTGCCAGTAGTACGGACAGCTTTTCCTACGAGCAGTACTTC
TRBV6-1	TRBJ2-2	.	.	CASSEQGPGRLFF	TGTGCCAGCAGTGAACAGGGGCCAGGGAGGCTGTTTTTT
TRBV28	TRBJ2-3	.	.	CASSFFPGSTTSTDTQYF	TGTGCCAGCAGTTTTTTCCCTGGCAGTACGACTAGCACAGATACGCAGTATTTT
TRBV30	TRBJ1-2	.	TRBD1	CAWSYPGQGVNYGYTF	TGTGCCTGGAGCTATCCGGGACAGGGAGTAAACTATGGCTACACCTTC
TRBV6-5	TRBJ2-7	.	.	CASSYSRDSTYEQYF	TGTGCCAGCAGTTACTCACGGGACTCTACCTACGAGCAGTACTTC
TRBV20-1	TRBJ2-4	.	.	CSASQGTLAKNIQYF	TGCAGTGCTAGTCAGGGAACGCTAGCCAAAAACATTCAGTACTTC
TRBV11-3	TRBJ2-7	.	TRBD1	CASSPLVRQGTYEQYF	TGTGCCAGCAGCCCACTTGTCCGACAGGGGACCTACGAGCAGTACTTC
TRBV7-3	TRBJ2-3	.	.	CASARSSTDTQYF	TGTGCCAGCGCTCGCAGTAGCACAGATACGCAGTATTTT
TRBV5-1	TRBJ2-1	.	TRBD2	CASGIAGVSSYNEQFF	TGCGCCAGCGGAATAGCGGGAGTGAGCTCCTACAATGAGCAGTTCTTC
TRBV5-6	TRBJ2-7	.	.	CASSPRWAVYEQYF	TGTGCCAGCAGCCCCCGGTGGGCCGTCTACGAGCAGTACTTC
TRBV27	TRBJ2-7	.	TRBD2	CASSLGVAGGPGEQYF	TGTGCCAGCAGTTTAGGGGTAGCGGGAGGGCCCGGTGAGCAGTACTTC
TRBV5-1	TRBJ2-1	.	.	CASSLDGQSSYNEQFF	TGCGCCAGCAGCTTGGATGGACAGAGCTCCTACAATGAGCAGTTCTTC
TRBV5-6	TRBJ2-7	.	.	CASSLTGFEQYF	TGTGCCAGCAGCCTAACAGGGTTCGAGCAGTACTTC
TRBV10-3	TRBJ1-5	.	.	CAIRDSGDEDQPQHF	TGTGCCATCAGGGACTCAGGGGATGAGGATCAGCCCCAGCATTTT
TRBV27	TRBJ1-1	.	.	CASSFTGNTEAFF	TGTGCCAGCAGTTTCACAGGGAACACTGAAGCTTTCTTT
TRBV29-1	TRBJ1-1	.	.	CSAIPTGSNTEAFF	TGCAGCGCAATACCGACAGGCTCTAACACTGAAGCTTTCTTT
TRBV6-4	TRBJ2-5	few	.	CASRDVRGLWYF	TGTGCCAGCAGAGACGTCCGGGGACTGTGGTACTTC
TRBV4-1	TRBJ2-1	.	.	CASRETPGSSAAGEQFF	TGCGCCAGCAGAGAAACCCCGGGGTCTTCGGCGGCGGGTGAGCAGTTCTTC
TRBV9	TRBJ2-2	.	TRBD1	CASSDDPGQTFSGELFF	TGTGCCAGCAGCGACGACCCGGGACAGACTTTTTCCGGGGAGCTGTTTTTT
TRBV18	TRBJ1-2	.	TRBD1	CASSERQGASGYTF	TGTGCCAGCTCAGAAAGACAGGGGGCGAGTGGCTACACCTTC
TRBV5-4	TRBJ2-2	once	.	CASSSLARADTGELFF	TGTGCCAGCAGCTCTCTAGCGAGAGCGGACACCGGGGAGCTGTTTTTT
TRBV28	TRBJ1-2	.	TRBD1	CASSLFGRGQIRGYGYTF	TGTGCCAGCAGTTTATTCGGAAGGGGGCAGATTCGGGGCTATGGCTACACCTTC
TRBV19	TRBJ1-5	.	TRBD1	CASSIRTGVKDQPQHF	TGTGCCAGTAGTATCAGGACAGGAGTGAAGGATCAGCCCCAGCATTTT
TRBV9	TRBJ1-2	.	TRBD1	CASSVGAGGYGYTF	TGTGCCAGCAGCGTAGGCGCAGGGGGCTATGGCTACACCTTC
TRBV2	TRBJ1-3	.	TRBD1	CASSEPGQGNTIYF	TGTGCCAGCAGTGAGCCGGGACAGGGAAACACCATATATTTT
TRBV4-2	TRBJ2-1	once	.	CASSQASSSGYNEQFF	TGTGCCAGCAGCCAAGCTAGCTCCTCTGGCTACAATGAGCAGTTCTTC
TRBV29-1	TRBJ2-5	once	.	CSVYRGGETQYF	TGCAGCGTTTACAGGGGAGGTGAGACCCAGTACTTC
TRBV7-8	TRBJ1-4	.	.	CASSTQTGGGEKLFF	TGTGCCAGCAGCACCCAGACAGGAGGCGGGGAAAAACTGTTTTTT
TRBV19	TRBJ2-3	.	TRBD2	CASSISSGSGKLRADTQYF	TGTGCCAGTAGTATATCTAGCGGGAGTGGGAAGCTGAGGGCAGATACGCAGTATTTT
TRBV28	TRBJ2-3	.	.	CASSLASASTDTQYF	TGTGCCAGCAGTTTGGCTAGCGCGAGCACAGATACGCAGTATTTT
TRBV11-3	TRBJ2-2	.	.	CASDQGDTGELFF	TGTGCCAGCGACCAGGGTGACACCGGGGAGCTGTTTTTT
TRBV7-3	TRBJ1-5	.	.	CASSSSGGSNQPQHF	TGTGCCAGCAGCTCCTCGGGGGGTAGCAATCAGCCCCAGCATTTT
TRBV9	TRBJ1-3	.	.	CASSASSSWTAGNTIYF	TGTGCCAGCAGCGCCAGTAGTAGTTGGACAGCTGGAAACACCATATATTTT
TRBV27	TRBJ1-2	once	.	CASKGVGWNNYGYTF	TGTGCCAGCAAGGGGGTCGGGTGGAATAACTATGGCTACACCTTC
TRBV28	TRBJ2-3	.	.	CASSLSRRSSTDTQYF	TGTGCCAGCAGTTTGTCACGGCGGTCTAGCACAGATACGCAGTATTTT
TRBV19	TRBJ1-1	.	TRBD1	CASSRDRGANTEAFF	TGTGCCAGTAGCCGGGACAGGGGGGCGAACACTGAAGCTTTCTTT
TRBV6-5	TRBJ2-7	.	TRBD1	CASRYGTGREQYF	TGTGCCAGCAGATACGGGACAGGGCGCGAGCAGTACTTC
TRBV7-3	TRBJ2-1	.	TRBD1	CASSLTDRTYNEQFF	TGTGCCAGCAGCTTAACGGACAGGACCTACAATGAGCAGTTCTTC
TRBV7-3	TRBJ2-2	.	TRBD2	CASSPGLAGVRTGELFF	TGTGCCAGCAGCCCGGGACTAGCGGGAGTAAGGACCGGGGAGCTGTTTTTT
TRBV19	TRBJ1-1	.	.	CASGGGTEAFF	TGTGCCAGTGGCGGGGGAACTGAAGCTTTCTTT
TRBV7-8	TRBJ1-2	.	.	CASSFPGNRYGGYTF	TGTGCCAGCAGCTTCCCAGGGAACCGTTATGGTGGCTACACCTTC
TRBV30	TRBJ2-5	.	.	CAWSPSGHSEETQYF	TGTGCCTGGAGTCCCTCGGGACACAGCGAAGAGACCCAGTACTTC
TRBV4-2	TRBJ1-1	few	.	CASSQETEGWTEAFF	TGTGCCAGCAGCCAAGAAACTGAGGGTTGGACTGAAGCTTTCTTT
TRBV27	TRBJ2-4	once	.	CASSPKAGGVAKNIQYF	TGTGCCAGCAGTCCTAAAGCGGGCGGCGTAGCCAAAAACATTCAGTACTTC
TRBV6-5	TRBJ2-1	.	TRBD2	CASRTSLAFNEQFF	TGTGCCAGCAGGACTTCACTAGCGTTCAATGAGCAGTTCTTC
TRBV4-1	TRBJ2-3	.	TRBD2	CASSQGLASSTDTQYF	TGCGCCAGCAGCCAAGGACTAGCGAGCAGCACAGATACGCAGTATTTT
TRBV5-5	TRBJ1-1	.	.	CASSFGQSNTEAFF	TGTGCCAGCAGCTTCGGACAGTCGAACACTGAAGCTTTCTTT
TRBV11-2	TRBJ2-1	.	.	CASSLGRVVQGEQFF	TGTGCCAGCAGCTTAGGCCGGGTCGTACAAGGTGAGCAGTTCTTC
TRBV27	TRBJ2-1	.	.	CASSSGTTYNEQFF	TGTGCCAGCAGTTCCGGGACAACCTACAATGAGCAGTTCTTC
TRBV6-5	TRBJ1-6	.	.	CASSRTLPGSPLHF	TGTGCCAGCAGCCGGACACTCCCGGGTTCACCCCTCCACTTT